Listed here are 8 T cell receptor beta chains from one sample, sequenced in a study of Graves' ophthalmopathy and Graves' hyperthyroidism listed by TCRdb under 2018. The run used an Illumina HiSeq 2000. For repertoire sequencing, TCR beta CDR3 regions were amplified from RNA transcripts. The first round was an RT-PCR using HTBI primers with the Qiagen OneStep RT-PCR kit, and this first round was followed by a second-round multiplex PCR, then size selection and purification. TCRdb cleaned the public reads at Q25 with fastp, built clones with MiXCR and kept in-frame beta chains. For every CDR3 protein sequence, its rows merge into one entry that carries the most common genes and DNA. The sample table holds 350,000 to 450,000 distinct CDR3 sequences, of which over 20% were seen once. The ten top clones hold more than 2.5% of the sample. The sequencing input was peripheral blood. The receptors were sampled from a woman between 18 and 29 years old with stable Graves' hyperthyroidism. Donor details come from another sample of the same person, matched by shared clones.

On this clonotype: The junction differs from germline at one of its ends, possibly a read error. CDR3 in DNA: TGTGCCAGCAGCTTACGTGACAGGTTATTATGG. Encoded protein: CASSLRDRLLW. The chain has TRBV11-2 and TRBJ2-7; weak D call: TRBD1 (6 bases). Germline lookup yields CDR1 SGHAT and CDR2 FQNNGV. CDR3 length: 11 residues.

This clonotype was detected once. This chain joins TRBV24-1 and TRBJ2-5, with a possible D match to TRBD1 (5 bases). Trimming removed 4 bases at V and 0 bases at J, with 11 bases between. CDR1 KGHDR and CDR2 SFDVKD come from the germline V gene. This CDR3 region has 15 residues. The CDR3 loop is CATSDPTANQETQYF. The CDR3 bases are TGTGCCACCAGTGACCCGACAGCAAACCAAGAGACCCAGTACTTC.

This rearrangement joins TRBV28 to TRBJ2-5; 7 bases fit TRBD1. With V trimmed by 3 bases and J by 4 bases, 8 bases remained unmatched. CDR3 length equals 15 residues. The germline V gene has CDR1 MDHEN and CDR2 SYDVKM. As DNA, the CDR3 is TGTGCCAGCAGTTTGGGGAGACAGGGACCAGAGACCCAGTACTTC. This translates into CASSLGRQGPETQYF.

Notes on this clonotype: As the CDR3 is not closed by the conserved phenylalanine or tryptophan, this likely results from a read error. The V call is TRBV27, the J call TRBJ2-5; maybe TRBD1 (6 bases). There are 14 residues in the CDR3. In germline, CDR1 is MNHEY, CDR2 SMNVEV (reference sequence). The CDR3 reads CASSPMTGQESQYY. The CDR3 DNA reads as TGTGCCAGCAGTCCCATGACAGGCCAAGAGTCCCAGTACTAC.

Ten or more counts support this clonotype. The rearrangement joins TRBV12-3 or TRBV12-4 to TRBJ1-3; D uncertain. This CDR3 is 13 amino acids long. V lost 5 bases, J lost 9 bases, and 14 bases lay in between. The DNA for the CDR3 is TGTGCCAGCAGTGCCGCGTGGCGGGGCACCATATATTTT. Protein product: CASSAAWRGTIYF.

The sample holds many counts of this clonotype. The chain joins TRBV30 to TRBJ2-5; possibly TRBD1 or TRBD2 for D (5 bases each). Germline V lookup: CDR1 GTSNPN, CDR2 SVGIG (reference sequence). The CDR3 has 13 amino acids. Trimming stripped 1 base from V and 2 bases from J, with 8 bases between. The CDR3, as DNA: TGTGCCTGGAGTGGGGGACCTCAAGAGACCCAGTACTTC. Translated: CAWSGGPQETQYF.

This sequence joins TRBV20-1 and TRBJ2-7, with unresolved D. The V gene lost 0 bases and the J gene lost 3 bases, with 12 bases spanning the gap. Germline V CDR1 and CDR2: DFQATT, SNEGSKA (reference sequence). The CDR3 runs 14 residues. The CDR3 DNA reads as TGCAGTGCTAGAGATACGCGGATGGACTACGAGCAGTACTTC. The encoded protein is CSARDTRMDYEQYF.

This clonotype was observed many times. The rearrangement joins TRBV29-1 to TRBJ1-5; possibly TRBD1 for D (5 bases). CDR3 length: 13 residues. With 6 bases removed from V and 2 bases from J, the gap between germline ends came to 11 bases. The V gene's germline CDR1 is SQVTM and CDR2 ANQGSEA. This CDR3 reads CSVVEGGNQPQHF. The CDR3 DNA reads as TGCAGCGTAGTTGAAGGGGGCAATCAGCCCCAGCATTTT.